This TCR beta chain was captured by sequencing in a study of cytomegalovirus exposure and HLA in healthy donors. V was trimmed by 0 bases and J by 4 bases, leaving 9 bases between them. The CDR3 length is 15 residues. The V gene's germline CDR1 is SGHTA and CDR2 FQGNSA. A multiplex PCR was run with 60 Vbeta primers and 13 Jbeta primers. Clones were read by immunoSEQ multiplex PCR, and TCRdb kept only the in-frame ones, dropping some. Here the sample spans 100,000 to 150,000 clones, 75% to 90% being singletons. Sequenced sample: PBMCs. The receptor's source is a male donor in good health and CMV-seronegative. This chain uses TRBV7-2 with TRBJ2-2, with D possibly being TRBD1 (5 bases). The CDR3 nucleotides read TGTGCCAGCAGCTTAGCCCTTACAGGCACCGGGGAGCTGTTTTTT. The encoded protein is CASSLALTGTGELFF.